Below are 2 T cell receptor beta chains sequenced from a single sample in a study of graft-versus-host responses after intestinal transplantation. Here immunoSEQ multiplex PCR was the method, and the copy in TCRdb shows in-frame clones only, minus some. The sample has fewer than 10,000 clones, roughly three quarters seen once. Graft tissue was processed to release intraepithelial and lamina propria lymphocytes. The starting material was ileum tissue, obtained about 430 days after intestinal transplantation. These receptors came from a human patient who received an intestinal transplant, so some T cells may come from the graft donor.

The rearrangement links TRBV9 to TRBJ1-2; D is perhaps TRBD1 (6 bases). This CDR3 is built from 15 residues. Per the germline V gene, CDR1 is SGDLS and CDR2 is YYNGEE. V lost 4 bases and J 6 bases, leaving 19 bases between the germline ends. CDR3 in amino acids: CASSPRHRDWDGYTF. The DNA for the CDR3 is TGTGCCAGCAGCCCCCGCCACAGGGATTGGGATGGCTACACCTTC.

The chain has TRBV12-5 and TRBJ1-1; D might be TRBD1 (5 bases). Germline V gene sequence: CDR1 LGHNT, CDR2 FRNRAP. V was trimmed by 1 base and J by 4 bases, leaving 7 bases between them. The CDR3 covers 13 residues. The CDR3 sequence is CASGLARGTEAFF. DNA of the CDR3: TGTGCTAGTGGTTTGGCGAGGGGCACTGAAGCTTTCTTT.